These 3 T cell receptor beta chains originate from one sample sequenced in a study of CD8 T cells in Susac syndrome. Reverse transcription used roughly 0.45 to 1 ug RNA and random hexamers. TCRdb re-derived calls from the immunoSEQ multiplex PCR reads in MiXCR, one entry per CDR3 protein. The sample has nearly 70,000 distinct CDR3 sequences, 95% seen once. The sample consisted of CD8+ T cells from PBMCs. All receptors come from a human donor in good health.

The V gene is TRBV27, the J gene TRBJ2-5; D is uncertain. V gave up 0 bases and J gave up 6 bases, with 8 bases separating them. Germline-derived CDR1 and CDR2 are MNHEY and SMNVEV (reference sequence). This CDR3 comprises 13 residues. Here the CDR3 reads CASSLSSWKTQYF. DNA for the CDR3: TGTGCCAGCAGTTTATCTTCCTGGAAGACCCAGTACTTC.

The V call is TRBV4-3, the J call TRBJ2-1; no clear D. Germline loops: CDR1 LGHNA, CDR2 YSLEER. V was pared by 0 bases and J by 3 bases, with 9 bases between. The CDR3 length is 15 residues. In nucleotides, the CDR3 is TGCGCCAGCAGCCAAGACAGTACCAGCTACAATGAGCAGTTCTTC. Its translation is CASSQDSTSYNEQFF.

This rearrangement joins TRBV7-9 to TRBJ2-1, with TRBD2 matching over 9 bases. CDR1 is SEHNR and CDR2 is FQNEAQ in the germline V gene (reference sequence). The CDR3 spans 15 residues. With V trimmed by 3 bases and J by 8 bases, 8 bases remained unmatched. In nucleotides, the CDR3 is TGTGCCAGCAGCTTTCTTAGCGGGGGCTTAGATGAGCAGTTCTTC. This sequence encodes CASSFLSGGLDEQFF. Filled out from reference TRBV7-9 and TRBJ2-1, the complete variable domain reads DTGVSQNPRHKITKRGQNVTFRCDPISEHNRLYWYRQTLGQGPEFLTYFQNEAQLEKSRLLSDRFSAERPKGSFSTLEIQRTEQGDSAMYLCASSFLSGGLDEQFFGPGTRLTVL.